The present T cell receptor beta chain was sequenced within a study of blood T cell repertoires in COVID-19 (dated by TCRdb to the early 2020s). Study-wide context: The collaborator samples originated in the United States, Italy and Spain and spanned the acute and convalescent phases of COVID-19. The material from the prospective study consisted of cDNA or gDNA derived from T cells, B-cell-depleted T cells, or PBMCs. Deeply sampled blood TCRbeta repertoires from subjects exposed to, actively infected with, or recovered from COVID-19 were included in the dataset. Where available, HLA class I and class II types were obtained from metadata supplied by the sample provider rather than from assay-based typing. The sample metadata nearly always contained a de-identified subject ID, COVID-19 status, age in years and sex. The repertoires were released in a freely available public database meant as a resource for research on the immune response to SARS-CoV-2. Samples were obtained from the ongoing ImmuneRACE study (first 160 participants) and from approximately 1,200 subjects provided by 6 global collaborators. What the authors observed across the whole study: How much clinical and demographic metadata was included differed by source and by participant, and the metadata was provided uncurated.

Each collaborating institution followed its own protocols to collect whole blood in K2EDTA tubes. Collaborator samples were shipped for TCRbeta analysis as frozen whole blood, isolated PBMCs, or DNA extracted from either sample type. TCRbeta CDR3 regions were amplified from genomic DNA by means of the immunoSEQ Assay, a bias-controlled multiplex PCR. On the authors' methods: Nucleated cell counts per sample were estimated from amplification of reference gene primers within the assay. To quantify the absolute abundance of each unique TCRbeta CDR3 rearrangement, sequence reads were collapsed and filtered. Productive Simpson clonality was computed per sample as the square root of Simpson's diversity index over productive rearrangements. This immuneACCESS table, as held by TCRdb, lists in-frame sequences with V and J called but not all clones. Of the missing ones, under half trace to an unresolved V gene in checked studies; the others have no known cause. The V and J calls and clone size come from that table; D and trimming were worked out from the DNA. In all, the sample holds 200,000 to 250,000 clones, and 70% to 90% of those were seen once. The leading ten clones occupy roughly 3% of the sample.

On this clone itself: What this receptor recognizes is not known. One base away there is no much larger clone; base qualities are not given.

The TCR comes from a man younger than 35 with active or convalescent COVID-19. Sequenced material: peripheral blood.

The nucleotide sequence is given as TGTGCCAGCAGTTTCTTAGAAGATTCTGGGGCCAACGTCCTGACTTTC. This sequence encodes CASSFLEDSGANVLTF. The V and J genes are TRBV28 and TRBJ2-6; no D segment can be confidently identified. There are 16 amino acids in the CDR3, from cysteine to phenylalanine inclusive. Just CDR3 DNA is preserved here, 48 bases in frame from base 1. V loses 3 bases of germline sequence and J loses 1 base, and the interval between the two ends is 10 bases. CDR1 and CDR2 are drawn from the germline V gene: MDHEN, SYDVKM.